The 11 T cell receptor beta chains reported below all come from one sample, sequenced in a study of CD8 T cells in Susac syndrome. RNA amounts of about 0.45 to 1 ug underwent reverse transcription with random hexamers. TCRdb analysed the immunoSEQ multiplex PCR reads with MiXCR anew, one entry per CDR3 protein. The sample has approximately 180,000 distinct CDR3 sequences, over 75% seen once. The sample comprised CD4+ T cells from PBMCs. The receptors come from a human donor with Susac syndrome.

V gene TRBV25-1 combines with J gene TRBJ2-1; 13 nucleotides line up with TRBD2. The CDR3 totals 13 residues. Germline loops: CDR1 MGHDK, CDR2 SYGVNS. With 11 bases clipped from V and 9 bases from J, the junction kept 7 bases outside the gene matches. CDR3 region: CAGRTSGSIEQFF. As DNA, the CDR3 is TGTGCCGGCCGGACTAGCGGGAGTATTGAGCAGTTCTTC.

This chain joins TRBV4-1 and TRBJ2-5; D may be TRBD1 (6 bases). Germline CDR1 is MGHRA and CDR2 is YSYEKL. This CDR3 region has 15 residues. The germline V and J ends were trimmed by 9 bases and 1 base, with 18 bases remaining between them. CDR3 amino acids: CASRSGQRAQETQYF. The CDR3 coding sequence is TGCGCCAGTAGGTCAGGACAGCGAGCCCAAGAGACCCAGTACTTC.

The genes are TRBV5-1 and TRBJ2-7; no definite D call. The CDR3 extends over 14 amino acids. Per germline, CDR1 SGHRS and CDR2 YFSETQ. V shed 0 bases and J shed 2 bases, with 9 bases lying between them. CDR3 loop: CASSLVAQTYEQYF. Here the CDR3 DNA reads TGCGCCAGCAGCTTGGTAGCCCAAACCTACGAGCAGTACTTC.

CDR3 sequence (DNA): TGCGCCAGCAGCCAATCCCCAGGGTACTTTTCGAATTACGAGCAGTACTTC. It yields the protein CASSQSPGYFSNYEQYF. This sequence joins TRBV4-1 and TRBJ2-7; TRBD1 might be the D (5 bases). CDR1 MGHRA and CDR2 YSYEKL come from the germline V gene. V lost 2 bases and J lost 4, with 21 bases in between. CDR3 length equals 17 residues.

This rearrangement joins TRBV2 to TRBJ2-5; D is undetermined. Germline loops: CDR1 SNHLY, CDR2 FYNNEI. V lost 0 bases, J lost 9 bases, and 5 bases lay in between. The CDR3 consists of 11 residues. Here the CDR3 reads CASSEAGPQYF. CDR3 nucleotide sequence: TGTGCCAGCAGTGAAGCGGGCCCCCAGTACTTC.

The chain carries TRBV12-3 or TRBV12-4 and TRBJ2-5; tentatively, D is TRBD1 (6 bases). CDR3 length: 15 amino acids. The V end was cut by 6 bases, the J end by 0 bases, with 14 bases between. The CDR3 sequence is CASRPGAYNQETQYF. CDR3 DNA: TGTGCCAGCAGACCAGGGGCCTATAACCAAGAGACCCAGTACTTC.

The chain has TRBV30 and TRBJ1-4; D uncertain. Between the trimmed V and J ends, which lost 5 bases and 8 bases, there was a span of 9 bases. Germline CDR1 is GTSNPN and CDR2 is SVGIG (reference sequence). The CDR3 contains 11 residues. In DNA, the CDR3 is TGTGCCTGGGCGTCCTGGGAAAAACTGTTTTTT. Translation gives CAWASWEKLFF.

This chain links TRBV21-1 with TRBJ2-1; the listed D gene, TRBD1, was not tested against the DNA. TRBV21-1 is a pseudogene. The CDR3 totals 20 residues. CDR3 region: CASSKDGLLQIPAPYNEQFF. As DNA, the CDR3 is TGTGCCAGCAGCAAAGACGGACTCTTACAGATTCCGGCCCCTTACAATGAGCAGTTCTTC.

CDR3 sequence (DNA): TGTGCCAGTAGTCCACGACAGCACTCCTACGAGCAGTACTTC. Its translation is CASSPRQHSYEQYF. The rearrangement joins TRBV19 to TRBJ2-7, with D perhaps TRBD1 (5 bases). The V gene's germline CDR1 is LNHDA and CDR2 SQIVND (reference sequence). V lost 5 bases and J lost 0, with 11 bases in between. The CDR3 has 14 amino acids.

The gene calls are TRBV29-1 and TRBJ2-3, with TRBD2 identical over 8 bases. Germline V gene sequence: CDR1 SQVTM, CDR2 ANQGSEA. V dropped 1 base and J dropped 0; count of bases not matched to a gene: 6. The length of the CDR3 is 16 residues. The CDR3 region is CSVEVIGGRSTDTQYF. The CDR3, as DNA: TGCAGCGTTGAAGTCATTGGCGGGAGGAGCACAGATACGCAGTATTTT.

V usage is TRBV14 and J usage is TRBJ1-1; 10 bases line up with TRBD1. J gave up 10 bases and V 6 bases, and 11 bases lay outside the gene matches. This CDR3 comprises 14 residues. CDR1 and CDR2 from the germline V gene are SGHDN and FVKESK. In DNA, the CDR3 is TGTGCCAGCAGTGCCGGGACAGGGGCCGTTGGAGCTTTCTTT. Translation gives CASSAGTGAVGAFF.